This record covers a single T cell receptor (beta chain). The antigen is undetermined. The source of the sample is a study of T cell responses to AZD1222 COVID-19 vaccine. Whole-study findings and limits: Donors were mostly white British, more females; clonal diversity possibly underestimated. With two AZD1222 doses given, Spike-specific TCR breadth and depth both rose. Mapped onto spike, vaccine-associated CD4 TCRs spanned it and were dominant at 160-218 and 743-854. Reports say nearly half of spike-specific TCRs go after unmutated variant regions.

TCRdb keeps only in-frame clones here, not all; method: immunoSEQ multiplex PCR. This sample has under 150,000 clones, with roughly 85% found just once. The receptor's source is an adult in good health. The sequencing used peripheral blood, collected on day 0 of MenACWY control vaccination.

CDR3 amino acids: CASSLWTGGLEETQYF. The CDR3 DNA sequence: TGTGCCAGCAGTTTGTGGACAGGGGGCCTAGAAGAGACCCAGTACTTC. V gene TRBV28 combines with J gene TRBJ2-5; TRBD1 agrees at 11 bases. Germline values: CDR1 MDHEN, CDR2 SYDVKM. The V gene end was trimmed by 3 bases and the J gene end by 3 bases; junction bases not matched to a gene: 6. The CDR3 contains 16 residues.